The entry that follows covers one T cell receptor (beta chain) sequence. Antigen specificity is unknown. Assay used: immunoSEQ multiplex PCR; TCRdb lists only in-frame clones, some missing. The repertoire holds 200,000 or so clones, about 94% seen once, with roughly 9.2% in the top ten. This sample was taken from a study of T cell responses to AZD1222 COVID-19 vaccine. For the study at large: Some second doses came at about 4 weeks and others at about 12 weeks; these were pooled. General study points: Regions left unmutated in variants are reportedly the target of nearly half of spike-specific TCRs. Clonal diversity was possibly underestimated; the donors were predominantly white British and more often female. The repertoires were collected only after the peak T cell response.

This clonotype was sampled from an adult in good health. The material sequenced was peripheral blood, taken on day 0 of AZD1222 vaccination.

The CDR3 here is CASSSDVTGLYEQYF. CDR3 DNA sequence: TGCGCCAGCAGCTCGGACGTTACGGGACTTTACGAGCAGTACTTC. The genes are TRBV4-1 and TRBJ2-7, with TRBD2 as a possible D gene (6 bases). Germline assignment: CDR1 MGHRA and CDR2 YSYEKL. V lost 5 bases, J lost 4 bases, and 18 bases lay in between. This CDR3 is 15 amino acids long.